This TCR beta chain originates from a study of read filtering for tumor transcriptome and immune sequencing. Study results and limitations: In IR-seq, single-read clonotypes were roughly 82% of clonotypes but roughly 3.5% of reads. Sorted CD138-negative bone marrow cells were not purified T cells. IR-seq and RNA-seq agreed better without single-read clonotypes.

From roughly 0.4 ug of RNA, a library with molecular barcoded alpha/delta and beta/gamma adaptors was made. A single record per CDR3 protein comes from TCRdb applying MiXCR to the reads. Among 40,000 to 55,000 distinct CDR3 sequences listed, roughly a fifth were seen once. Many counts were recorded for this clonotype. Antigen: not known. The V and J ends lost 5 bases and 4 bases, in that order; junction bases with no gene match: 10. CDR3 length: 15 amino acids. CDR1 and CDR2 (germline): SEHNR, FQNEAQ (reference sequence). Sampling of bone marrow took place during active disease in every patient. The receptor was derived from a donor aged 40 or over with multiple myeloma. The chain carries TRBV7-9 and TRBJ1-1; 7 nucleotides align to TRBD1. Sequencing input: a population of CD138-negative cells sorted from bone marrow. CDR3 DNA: TGTGCCAGCAGCCACCGGACAGGCTGGGGCACTGAAGCTTTCTTT. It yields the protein CASSHRTGWGTEAFF.